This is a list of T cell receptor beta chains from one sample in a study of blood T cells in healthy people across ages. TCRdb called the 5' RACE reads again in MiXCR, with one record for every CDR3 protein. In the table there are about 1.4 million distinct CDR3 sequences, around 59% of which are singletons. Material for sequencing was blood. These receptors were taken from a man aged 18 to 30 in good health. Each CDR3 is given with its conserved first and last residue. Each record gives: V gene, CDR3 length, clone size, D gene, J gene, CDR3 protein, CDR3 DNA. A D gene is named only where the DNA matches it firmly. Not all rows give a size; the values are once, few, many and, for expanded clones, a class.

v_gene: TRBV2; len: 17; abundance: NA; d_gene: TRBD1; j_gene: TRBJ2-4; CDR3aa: CASSVGQGEEAKNIQYF; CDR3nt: TGTGCCAGCAGTGTGGGACAGGGTGAAGAGGCCAAAAACATTCAGTACTTC
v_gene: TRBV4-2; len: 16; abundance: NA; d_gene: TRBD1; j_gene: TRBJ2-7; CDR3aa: CASSQDGGTGGSEQYF; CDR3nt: TGTGCCAGCAGCCAAGATGGGGGGACAGGGGGAAGCGAGCAGTACTTC
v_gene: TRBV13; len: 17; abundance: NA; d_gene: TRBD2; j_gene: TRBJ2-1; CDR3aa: CASSLEGLAFAYNEQFF; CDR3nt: TGTGCCAGCAGCTTAGAGGGACTAGCGTTTGCCTACAATGAGCAGTTCTTC
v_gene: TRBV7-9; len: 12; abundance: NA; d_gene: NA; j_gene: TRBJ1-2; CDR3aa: CASSETVDGYTF; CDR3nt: TGTGCCAGCAGCGAGACGGTAGATGGCTACACCTTC
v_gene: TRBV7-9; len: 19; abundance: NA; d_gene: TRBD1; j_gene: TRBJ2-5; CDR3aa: CASSYFKRRGRRGVETQYF; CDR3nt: TGTGCCAGCAGCTATTTCAAACGAAGGGGGCGTCGGGGAGTAGAGACCCAGTACTTC
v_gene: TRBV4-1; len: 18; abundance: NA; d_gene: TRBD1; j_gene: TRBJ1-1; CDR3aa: CASSQEQPPGQGTYEAFF; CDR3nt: TGCGCCAGCAGCCAAGAACAACCACCGGGACAGGGGACTTATGAAGCTTTCTTT
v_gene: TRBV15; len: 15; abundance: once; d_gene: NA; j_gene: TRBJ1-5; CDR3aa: CATSEDILEGQPQHF; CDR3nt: TGTGCCACCAGCGAGGATATCTTGGAGGGTCAGCCCCAGCATTTT
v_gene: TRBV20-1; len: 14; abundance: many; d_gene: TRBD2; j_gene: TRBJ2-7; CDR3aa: CSVPGGRGGYEQYF; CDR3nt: TGCAGTGTTCCGGGGGGGCGGGGCGGCTACGAGCAGTACTTC
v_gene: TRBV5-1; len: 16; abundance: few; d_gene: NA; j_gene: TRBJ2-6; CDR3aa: CASFDPFDSGANVLTF; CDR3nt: TGCGCCAGCTTCGACCCGTTTGACTCTGGGGCCAACGTCCTGACTTTC
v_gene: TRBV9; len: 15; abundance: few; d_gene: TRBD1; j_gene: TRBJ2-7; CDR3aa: CASSLRQGAGYEQYF; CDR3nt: TGTGCCAGCAGCCTCAGACAGGGGGCTGGTTACGAGCAGTACTTC
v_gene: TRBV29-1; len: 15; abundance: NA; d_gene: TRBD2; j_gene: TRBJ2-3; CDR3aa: CSVEAAGGLTDTQYF; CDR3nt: TGCAGCGTTGAAGCGGCGGGAGGGTTGACAGATACGCAGTATTTT
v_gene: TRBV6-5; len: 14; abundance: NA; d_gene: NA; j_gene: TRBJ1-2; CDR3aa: CASSNTGWAYGYTF; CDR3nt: TGTGCCAGCAGCAACACAGGGTGGGCATATGGCTACACCTTC
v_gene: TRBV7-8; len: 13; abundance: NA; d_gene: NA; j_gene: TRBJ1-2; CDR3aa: CASSPPGGVGYTF; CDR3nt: TGTGCCAGCAGCCCCCCTGGGGGGGTTGGCTACACCTTC
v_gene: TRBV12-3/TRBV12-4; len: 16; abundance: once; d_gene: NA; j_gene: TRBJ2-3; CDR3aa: CASSLFGGGKTDTQYF; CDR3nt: TGTGCCAGCAGCCTCTTTGGAGGGGGGAAAACAGATACGCAGTATTTT
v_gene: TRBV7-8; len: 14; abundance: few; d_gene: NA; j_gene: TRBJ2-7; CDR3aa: CASSLRERIYEQYF; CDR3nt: TGTGCCAGCAGCTTAAGAGAACGGATCTACGAGCAGTACTTC
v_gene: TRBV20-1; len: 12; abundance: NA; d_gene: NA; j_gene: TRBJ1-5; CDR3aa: CSANDRDQPQHF; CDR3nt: TGCAGTGCTAACGACCGGGATCAGCCCCAGCATTTT